The clone carrying this T cell receptor beta chain appeared a few times. V trimming: 4 bases; J trimming: 5 bases; junction bases outside the gene matches: 8. Germline CDR1 SGHRS, CDR2 YFSETQ. The CDR3 is made up of 15 amino acids. This entry comes from a study of blood T cell repertoires in COVID-19. The overall study: The study drew acute and convalescent COVID-19 samples from the United States, Italy and Spain. The analysed material was cDNA or gDNA that came from T cells, B-cell-depleted T cells, or PBMCs.

As handled by the study authors: Nucleated cell number was recorded as an estimate derived from reference gene primer amplification. Using immunoSEQ multiplex PCR, the repertoire was profiled, and TCRdb retains in-frame clones only, with some absent. V and J calls plus clone size are reproduced from that table; the DNA served to infer D and trimming. The sample shows approximately 100,000 clones, 69% of them seen only once. The genes are TRBV5-1 and TRBJ2-1, with TRBD1 matching 8 bases. The source is a man older than 75 with acute or convalescent COVID-19. The sample taken for sequencing was peripheral blood. CDR3: CASSATGAHNNEQFF. As DNA, the CDR3 is TGCGCCAGCAGCGCGACAGGGGCGCATAACAATGAGCAGTTCTTC.